This T cell receptor beta chain emerged from a study of T cell responses to AZD1222 COVID-19 vaccine. Notes on this clone: The antigen is undetermined.

The data were produced by immunoSEQ multiplex PCR, yet TCRdb's version contains in-frame clones alone and is incomplete. The data hold some 150,000 clones, with 92% observed a single time. Study observations and caveats: The study identified only five to seven AZD1222 recipients as seropositive at baseline. Unmutated variant regions reportedly attract nearly half of all spike-specific TCRs. Females outnumbered males among donors, who were mostly white British; clonal diversity was possibly underestimated.

Losses at the gene ends were 0 bases for V and 7 bases for J; bases not matched to a gene: 6. The germline V gene has CDR1 SGHRS and CDR2 YFSETQ. This CDR3 has 15 amino acids. Here the sequenced sample was peripheral blood, taken on day 0 of MenACWY control vaccination. The chain joins TRBV5-1 to TRBJ1-5, with TRBD1 identical over 8 bases. This sequence was found in an adult in good health. The CDR3, as DNA: TGCGCCAGCAGCTTGGATGGGACAGGAGGGCAGCCCCAGCATTTT. Translation gives CASSLDGTGGQPQHF. Full variable domain (missing parts from reference TRBV5-1 and TRBJ1-5): KAGVTQTPRYLIKTRGQQVTLSCSPISGHRSVSWYQQTPGQGLQFLFEYFSETQRNKGNFPGRFSGRQFSNSRSEMNVSTLELGDSALYLCASSLDGTGGQPQHFGDGTRLSIL.